Each of the 9 T cell receptor beta chains below was sequenced from the same sample in a study of blood T cell repertoires in COVID-19. Clones were read by immunoSEQ multiplex PCR, and TCRdb kept only the in-frame ones, dropping some. Altogether 150,000 to 200,000 clones are present, approximately 80% being singletons, with the ten largest covering about 7%. Sequencing input: peripheral blood. The receptors here all came from a woman aged 40 to 49 with COVID-19, enrolled during active disease.

The chain has TRBV1 and TRBJ2-5; the table's D call, TRBD2, was not checked against the DNA. TRBV1 is a recognized pseudogene. The CDR3 consists of 12 residues. Here the CDR3 reads CTTEIVQETQYF. The CDR3 DNA sequence: TGCACCACCGAGATAGTCCAAGAGACCCAGTACTTC.

The chain combines TRBV19 with TRBJ1-2; the match to TRBD1 covers 9 bases. This CDR3 has 17 amino acids. V shed 3 bases, J shed 5 bases, and the junction held 13 bases outside the gene matches. In germline, CDR1 is LNHDA, CDR2 SQIVND (reference sequence). The CDR3 sequence is CASSITGGQGFFYGYTF. In DNA, the CDR3 is TGTGCCAGTAGTATTACTGGGGGACAGGGATTTTTTTATGGCTACACCTTC.

The chain carries TRBV6-5 and TRBJ2-7; no clear D. Germline-derived CDR1 and CDR2 are MNHEY and SVGAGI. The CDR3 extends over 15 amino acids. V lost 5 bases and J 2 bases, leaving 16 bases between the germline ends. The CDR3 loop reads CASSPSHGPPYEQYF. The DNA for the CDR3 is TGTGCCAGCAGTCCCAGTCATGGGCCACCCTACGAGCAGTACTTC.

This clone is a singleton in its sample. V gene TRBV4-1 combines with J gene TRBJ2-2; a possible D gene is TRBD2 (5 bases). The V gene lost 1 base and the J gene lost 4 bases, with 13 bases spanning the gap. The CDR3 is 16 residues long. Per germline, CDR1 MGHRA and CDR2 YSYEKL. In nucleotides, the CDR3 is TGCGCCAGCAGCCAAGGGGTAGCGAGCCCCACCGGGGAGCTGTTTTTT. Its protein is CASSQGVASPTGELFF.

The chain couples TRBV27 to TRBJ2-5, with 11 bases identical to TRBD2. The length of the CDR3 is 16 residues. V dropped 6 bases and J dropped 4; count of bases not matched to a gene: 10. CDR1 and CDR2 from the germline V gene are MNHEY and SMNVEV (reference sequence). CDR3 nucleotide sequence: TGTGCCAGCAGAGAAAACCTAGCGGGAGGTTCAGAGACCCAGTACTTC. Protein: CASRENLAGGSETQYF.

This chain joins TRBV19 and TRBJ1-5; 9 bases map to TRBD1. Unmatched junction bases numbered 5, after V lost 6 bases and J lost 5 bases. Germline V CDR1 and CDR2: LNHDA, SQIVND (reference sequence). The CDR3 sequence is 14 residues long. The CDR3 spells CASRGTGIYQPQHF. The CDR3 coding sequence is TGTGCCAGTAGAGGGACAGGGATCTATCAGCCCCAGCATTTT. The whole variable domain, remainder taken from reference TRBV19 and TRBJ1-5, is DGGITQSPKYLFRKEGQNVTLSCEQNLNHDAMYWYRQDPGQGLRLIYYSQIVNDFQKGDIAEGYSVSREKKESFPLTVTSAQKNPTAFYLCASRGTGIYQPQHFGDGTRLSIL.

The V gene is TRBV19, the J gene TRBJ2-1; the D gene is possibly TRBD1 (6 bases). The ends were cut back, 5 bases at V and 5 bases at J, with 13 bases in the middle. The CDR3 runs to 14 residues. From germline, CDR1 is LNHDA and CDR2 SQIVND (reference sequence). The CDR3 DNA follows: TGTGCCAGTAGTGCCTACAGGGTGGACAATGAGCAGTTCTTC. Amino acid sequence: CASSAYRVDNEQFF.

The chain couples TRBV10-1 to TRBJ2-2; D might be TRBD2 (7 bases). CDR1 WNHNN and CDR2 SYGVQD come from the germline V gene (reference sequence). The CDR3 has 16 amino acids. Between the trimmed V and J ends, which lost 5 bases and 5 bases, there was a span of 18 bases. The CDR3 sequence is CASSTPGGRWTGELFF. Here the CDR3 DNA reads TGCGCCAGCAGTACCCCCGGGGGGCGTTGGACCGGGGAGCTGTTTTTT.

This sequence joins TRBV6-6 and TRBJ1-4; possibly TRBD1 for D (5 bases). Germline CDR1 MNHNY, CDR2 SVGAGI (reference sequence). The germline V and J ends were trimmed by 6 bases and 3 bases, with 17 bases remaining between them. This CDR3 is 16 amino acids long. CDR3 sequence reads: CASSDSGGVPNEKLFF. The CDR3 nucleotides are TGTGCCAGCAGCGACAGCGGGGGGGTCCCTAATGAAAAACTGTTTTTT.